The clone carrying this TCR beta chain appeared once. The antigen remains undetermined. The sample comes from a study of OX40 agonist ivuxolimab in advanced cancers. For the study at large: Ivuxolimab, an antibody acting as an agonist of OX40 (CD134), was used to treat patients. Allowance was made for prior anti-PD-1, anti-PD-L1 or anti-CTLA-4 therapy, and 40% to 45% had some.

Sequencing was performed with immunoSEQ multiplex PCR; in TCRdb, only in-frame clones are kept and a portion is missing. Here the sample spans about 81,000 clones, approximately 79% being singletons. General observations from the study: Researchers report that CD8+ T cells had, on average, more expanded clones than CD4+.

Trimming took off 0 bases at V and 9 bases at J, with 10 bases between the two ends. CDR1 and CDR2 from the germline V gene are SGHDT and YYEEEE. The CDR3 length is 14 residues. The sequencing used CD4+ or CD8+ T cells sorted from blood, collected in a trial of the OX40 agonist ivuxolimab. The genes are TRBV5-6 and TRBJ1-6, with TRBD1 as a possible D gene (5 bases). This receptor was identified in an adult with an advanced solid tumor such as melanoma, head and neck, liver or kidney cancer. The DNA for the CDR3 is TGTGCCAGCAGCTTGGTCAGGGCGCGTTCACCCCTCCACTTT. It is translated as CASSLVRARSPLHF. Full variable domain (remainder filled in from reference TRBV5-6 and TRBJ1-6): DAGVTQSPTHLIKTRGQQVTLRCSPKSGHDTVSWYQQALGQGPQFIFQYYEEEERQRGNFPDRFSGHQFPNYSSELNVNALLLGDSALYLCASSLVRARSPLHFGNGTRLTVT.